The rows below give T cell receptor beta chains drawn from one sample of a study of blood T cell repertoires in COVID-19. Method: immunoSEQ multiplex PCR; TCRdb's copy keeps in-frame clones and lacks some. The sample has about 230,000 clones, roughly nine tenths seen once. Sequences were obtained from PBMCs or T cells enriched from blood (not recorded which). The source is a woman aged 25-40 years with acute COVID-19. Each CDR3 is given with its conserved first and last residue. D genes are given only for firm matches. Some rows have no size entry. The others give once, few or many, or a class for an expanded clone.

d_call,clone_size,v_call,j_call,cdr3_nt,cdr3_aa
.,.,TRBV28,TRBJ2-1,TGTGCCAGCAGTTTATCAGGGTACAATGAGCAGTTCTTC,CASSLSGYNEQFF
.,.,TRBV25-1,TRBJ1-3,TGTGCCAGCAGTGAGGACTCAGACTCTGGAAACACCATATATTTT,CASSEDSDSGNTIYF
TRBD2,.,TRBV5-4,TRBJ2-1,TGTGCCAGCAGCTCGCAACCAGGGAGGGCCGCTAACTACAATGAGCAGTTCTTC,CASSSQPGRAANYNEQFF
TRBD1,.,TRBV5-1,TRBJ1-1,TGCGCCAGCAGCTTCAATAGGACAGGAACGAACACTGAAGCTTTCTTT,CASSFNRTGTNTEAFF
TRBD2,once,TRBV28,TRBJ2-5,TGTGCCAGCAGTTTATGGCTAGCGGACCAAGAGACCCAGTACTTC,CASSLWLADQETQYF
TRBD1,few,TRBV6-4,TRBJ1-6,TGTGCCAGCAGTGAAGTGGACAGGGGAAATTCACCCCTCCACTTT,CASSEVDRGNSPLHF
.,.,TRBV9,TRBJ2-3,TGTGCCAGCAGCGTAGAATATTCAGGCACAGATACGCAGTATTTT,CASSVEYSGTDTQYF
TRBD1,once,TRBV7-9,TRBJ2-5,TGTGCCAGCAGTTCCCGGACAGGGGGACGAGAGACCCAGTACTTC,CASSSRTGGRETQYF
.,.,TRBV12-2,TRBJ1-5,TGTGCAAGTCGCTTAGCTTCGGGACTGTATAGCAATCAGCCCCAGCATTTT,CASRLASGLYSNQPQHF
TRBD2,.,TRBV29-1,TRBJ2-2,TGCAGCGTTGTTGCGATTAGCGGGGGGGTTGGCGGGGAGCTGTTTTTT,CSVVAISGGVGGELFF
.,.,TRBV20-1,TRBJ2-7,TGCAGTGCTAGTCGTGACGGGGGCTACGAGCAGTACTTC,CSASRDGGYEQYF
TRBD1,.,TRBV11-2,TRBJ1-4,TGTGCCAGCAGCCCCGGGACAGGGTATGAAAAACTGTTTTTT,CASSPGTGYEKLFF
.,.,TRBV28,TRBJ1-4,TGTGCCAGCATCTCAAGGAGAACTGAAAAACTGTTTTTT,CASISRRTEKLFF
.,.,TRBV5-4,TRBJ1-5,TGTGCCAGCAGCTTAGGAGATCAGCCCCAGCATTTT,CASSLGDQPQHF
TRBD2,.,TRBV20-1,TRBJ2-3,TGCAGTGCTAGTTGGTTTAGCGGGGGGGGTTCAGATACGCAGTATTTT,CSASWFSGGGSDTQYF